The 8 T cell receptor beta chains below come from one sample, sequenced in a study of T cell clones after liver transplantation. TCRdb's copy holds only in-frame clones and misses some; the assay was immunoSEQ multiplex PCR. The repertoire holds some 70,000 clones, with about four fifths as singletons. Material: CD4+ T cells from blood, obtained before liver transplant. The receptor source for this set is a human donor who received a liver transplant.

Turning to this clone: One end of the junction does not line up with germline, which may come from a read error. CDR3 DNA sequence: TGTGCTAGCAGCCCCGGGACTAGCACAGATACGCAGTATTTT. Encoded protein: CASSPGTSTDTQYF. The chain uses TRBV7-7 and TRBJ2-3, with TRBD2 as a possible D gene (6 bases). CDR3 length: 14 residues. Germline CDR1 reads SSHAT; CDR2 reads FNYEAQ (reference sequence).

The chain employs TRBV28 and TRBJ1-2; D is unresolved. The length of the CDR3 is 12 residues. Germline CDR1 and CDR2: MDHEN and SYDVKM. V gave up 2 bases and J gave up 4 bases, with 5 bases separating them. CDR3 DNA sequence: TGTGCCAGCAGTTTACTCTCCTATGGCTACACCTTC. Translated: CASSLLSYGYTF.

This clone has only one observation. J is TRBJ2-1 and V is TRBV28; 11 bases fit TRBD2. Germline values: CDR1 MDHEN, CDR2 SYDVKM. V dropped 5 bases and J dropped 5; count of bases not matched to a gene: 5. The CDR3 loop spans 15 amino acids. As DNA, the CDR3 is TGTGCCAGCAGTCACGGGACTAGCGGAAACAATGAGCAGTTCTTC. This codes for CASSHGTSGNNEQFF.

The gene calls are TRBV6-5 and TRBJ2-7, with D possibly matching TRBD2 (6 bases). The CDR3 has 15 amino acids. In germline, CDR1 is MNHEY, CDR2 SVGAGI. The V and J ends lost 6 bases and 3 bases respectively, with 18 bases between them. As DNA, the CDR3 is TGTGCCAGCAGCCCCATGGTCGGGGGTTTCTACGAGCAGTACTTC. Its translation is CASSPMVGGFYEQYF.

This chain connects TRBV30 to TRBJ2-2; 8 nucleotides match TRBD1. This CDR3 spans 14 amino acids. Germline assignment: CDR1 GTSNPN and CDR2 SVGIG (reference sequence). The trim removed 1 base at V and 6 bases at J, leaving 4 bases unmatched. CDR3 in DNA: TGTGCCTGGAGTGGGGGGACAGGACCCGGGGAGCTGTTTTTT. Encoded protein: CAWSGGTGPGELFF.

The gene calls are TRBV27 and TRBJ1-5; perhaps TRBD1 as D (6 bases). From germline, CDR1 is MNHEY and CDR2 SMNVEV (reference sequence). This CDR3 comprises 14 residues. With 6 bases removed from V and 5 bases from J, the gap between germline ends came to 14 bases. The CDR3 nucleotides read TGTGCCAGCAGACCCCATAGGGGGGATCAGCCCCAGCATTTT. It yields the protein CASRPHRGDQPQHF.

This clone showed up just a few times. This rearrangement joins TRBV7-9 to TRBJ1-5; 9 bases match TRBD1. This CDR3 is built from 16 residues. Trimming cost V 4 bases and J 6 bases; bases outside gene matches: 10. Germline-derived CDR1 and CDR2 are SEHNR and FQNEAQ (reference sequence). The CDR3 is CASSSDRGKTGQPQHF. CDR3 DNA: TGTGCCAGCAGCTCTGACAGGGGGAAGACTGGTCAGCCCCAGCATTTT.

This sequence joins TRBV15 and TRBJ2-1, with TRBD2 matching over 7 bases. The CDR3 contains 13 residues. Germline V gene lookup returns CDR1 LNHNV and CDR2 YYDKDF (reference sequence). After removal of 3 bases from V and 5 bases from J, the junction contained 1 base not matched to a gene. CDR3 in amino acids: CATSRTSHNEQFF. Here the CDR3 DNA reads TGTGCCACCAGCAGGACTAGCCACAATGAGCAGTTCTTC.